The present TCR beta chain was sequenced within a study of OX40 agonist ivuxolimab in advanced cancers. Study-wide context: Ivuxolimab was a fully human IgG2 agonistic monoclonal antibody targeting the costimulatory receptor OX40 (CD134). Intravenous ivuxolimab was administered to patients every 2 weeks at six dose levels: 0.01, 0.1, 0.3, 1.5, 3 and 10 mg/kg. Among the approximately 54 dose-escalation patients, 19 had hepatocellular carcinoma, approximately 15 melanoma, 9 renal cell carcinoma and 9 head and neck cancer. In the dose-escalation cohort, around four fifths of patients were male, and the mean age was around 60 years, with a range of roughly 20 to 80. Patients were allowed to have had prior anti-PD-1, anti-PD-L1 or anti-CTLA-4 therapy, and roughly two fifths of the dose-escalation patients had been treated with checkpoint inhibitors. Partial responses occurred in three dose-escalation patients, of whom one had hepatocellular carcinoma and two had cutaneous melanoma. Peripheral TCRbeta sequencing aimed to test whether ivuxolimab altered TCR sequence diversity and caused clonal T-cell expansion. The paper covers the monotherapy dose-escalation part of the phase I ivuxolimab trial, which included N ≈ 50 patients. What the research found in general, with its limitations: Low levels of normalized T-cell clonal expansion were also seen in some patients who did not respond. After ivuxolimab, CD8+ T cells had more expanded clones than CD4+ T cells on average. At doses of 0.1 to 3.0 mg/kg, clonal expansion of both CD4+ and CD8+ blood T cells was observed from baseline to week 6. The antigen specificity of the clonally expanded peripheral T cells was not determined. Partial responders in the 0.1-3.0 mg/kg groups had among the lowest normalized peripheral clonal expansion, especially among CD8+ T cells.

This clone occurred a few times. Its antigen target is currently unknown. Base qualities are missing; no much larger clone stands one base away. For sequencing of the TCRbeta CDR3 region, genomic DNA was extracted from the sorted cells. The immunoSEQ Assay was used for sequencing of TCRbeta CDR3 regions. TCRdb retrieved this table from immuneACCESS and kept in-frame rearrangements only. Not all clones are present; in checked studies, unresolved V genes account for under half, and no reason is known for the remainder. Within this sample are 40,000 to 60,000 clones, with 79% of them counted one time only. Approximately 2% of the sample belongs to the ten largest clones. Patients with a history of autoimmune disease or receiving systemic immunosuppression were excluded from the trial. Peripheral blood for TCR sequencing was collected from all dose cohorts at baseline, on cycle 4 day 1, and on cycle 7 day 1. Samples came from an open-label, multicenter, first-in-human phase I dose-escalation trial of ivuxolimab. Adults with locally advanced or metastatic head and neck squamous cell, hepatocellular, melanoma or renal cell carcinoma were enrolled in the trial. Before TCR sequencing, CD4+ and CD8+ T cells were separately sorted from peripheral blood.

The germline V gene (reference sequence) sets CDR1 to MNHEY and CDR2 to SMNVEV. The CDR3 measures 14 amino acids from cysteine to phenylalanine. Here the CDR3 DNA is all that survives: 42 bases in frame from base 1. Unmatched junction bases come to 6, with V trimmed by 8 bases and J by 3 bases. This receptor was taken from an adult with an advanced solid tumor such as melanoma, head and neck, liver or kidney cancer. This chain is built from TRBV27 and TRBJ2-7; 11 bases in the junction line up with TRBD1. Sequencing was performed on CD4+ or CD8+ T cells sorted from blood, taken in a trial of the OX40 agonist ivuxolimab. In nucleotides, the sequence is TGTGCCAGCGGGATGGGACAGGGGGGCTACGAGCAGTACTTC. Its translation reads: CASGMGQGGYEQYF.